The 19 T cell receptor beta chains presented below share a single source sample, sequenced in a study of T cell repertoires in cytomegalovirus infection. TCRdb used MiXCR to reprocess the reads, holding one entry per CDR3 protein. The sample lists over 300,000 distinct CDR3 sequences, around a sixth occurring once. The sample was PBMCs. Receptor source: a human donor in good health (CMV status not recorded). Some clones in this sample may be carry-over from other donors' samples.

The chain carries TRBV6-5 and TRBJ2-1; 13 bases are a match to TRBD2. Germline V gives CDR1 MNHEY, CDR2 SVGAGI. V shed 4 bases and J 5 bases; nucleotides not matched to a gene: 8. This CDR3 has 17 amino acids. DNA for the CDR3: TGTGCCAGCAGTTTATGGACTAGCGGGGGCCCCGACAATGAGCAGTTCTTC. Its protein is CASSLWTSGGPDNEQFF.

J is TRBJ1-2 and V is TRBV5-1; D remains unclear. This CDR3 comprises 13 residues. Germline CDR1 is SGHRS and CDR2 is YFSETQ. Trimming stripped 5 bases from V and 2 bases from J, with 10 bases between. In DNA form, the CDR3 reads TGCGCCAGCAGGAGGAGGGCCAACTATGGCTACACCTTC. This sequence encodes CASRRRANYGYTF.

The rearrangement joins TRBV5-5 to TRBJ1-2; D remains ambiguous. Germline assignment: CDR1 SGHKS and CDR2 YYEKEE (reference sequence). The CDR3 sequence is 15 residues long. Deletions cut 4 bases from V and 3 bases from J, with 16 bases between. The CDR3 DNA sequence: TGTGCCAGCAGCCCCCTTGGGGAAGATGACTATGGCTACACCTTC. Protein sequence: CASSPLGEDDYGYTF. The full variable domain, in which reference TRBV5-5 and TRBJ1-2 provide the parts outside the CDR3, is DAGVTQSPTHLIKTRGQQVTLRCSPISGHKSVSWYQQVLGQGPQFIFQYYEKEERGRGNFPDRFSARQFPNYSSELNVNALLLGDSALYLCASSPLGEDDYGYTFGSGTRLTVV.

The gene calls are TRBV7-6 and TRBJ2-2; either TRBD1 or TRBD2 may fit D (5 bases each). The ends were cut back, 5 bases at V and 7 bases at J, with 14 bases in the middle. Germline V gene data show CDR1 as SGHVS and CDR2 as FNYEAQ. The CDR3 is made up of 14 amino acids. The CDR3 here is CASSVTGLYGELFF. CDR3 nucleotide sequence: TGTGCCAGCAGCGTCACGGGGCTCTACGGGGAGCTGTTTTTT.

This clonotype appeared a few times. The rearrangement uses TRBV4-1 and TRBJ2-7; 10 bases fit TRBD2. There are 18 residues in the CDR3. The V and J ends lost 2 bases and 0 bases, in that order; junction bases with no gene match: 10. CDR1 MGHRA and CDR2 YSYEKL come from the germline V gene. CDR3 loop: CASSQRLAGRDSSYEQYF. The DNA of the CDR3 is TGCGCCAGCAGCCAAAGACTAGCGGGCCGTGATAGCTCCTACGAGCAGTACTTC.

This clonotype occurred many times. The J gene is TRBJ2-5, the V gene TRBV7-2; D unresolved. This CDR3 has 16 amino acids. Trimming cost V 5 bases and J 4 bases, with 20 bases left between them. Germline CDR1 reads SGHTA; CDR2 reads FQGNSA. CDR3 DNA: TGTGCCAGCAGCCCCAGCCTCGGGCCATCGGGAGAGACCCAGTACTTC. Protein sequence: CASSPSLGPSGETQYF.

The chain combines TRBV28 with TRBJ2-1; no reliable D call. The CDR3 spans 15 residues. The germline CDR1 and CDR2 sequences are MDHEN and SYDVKM. Trimming stripped 2 bases from V and 1 base from J, with 9 bases between. CDR3 sequence (DNA): TGTGCCAGCAGTTTACCCCCCCCGTCCTACAATGAGCAGTTCTTC. Its translation is CASSLPPPSYNEQFF.

This clonotype was detected only once. The junction does not match germline at one end; this may be a read error. The chain carries TRBV7-6 and TRBJ2-7, with D perhaps matching TRBD2 (6 bases). From germline, CDR1 is SGHVS and CDR2 FNYEAQ. The CDR3 contains 14 residues. For the CDR3, the DNA is TGTACCAGCAGCTTAGGAGGGAGGCCCTACGAGCAGTACTTC. Amino acid sequence: CTSSLGGRPYEQYF.

This clonotype was seen a few times. V is TRBV7-2 and J is TRBJ2-5; D is ambiguous. Trimming stripped 2 bases from V and 5 bases from J, with 9 bases between. This CDR3 contains 13 residues. Per the germline V gene, CDR1 is SGHTA and CDR2 is FQGNSA. CDR3: CASSLSYAETQYF. Written as DNA, the CDR3 is TGTGCCAGCAGCTTATCTTATGCGGAGACCCAGTACTTC.

This clonotype was observed at least ten times. The chain combines TRBV20-1 with TRBJ1-6; D gene uncertain. Germline CDR1 and CDR2: DFQATT and SNEGSKA (reference sequence). This CDR3 spans 15 amino acids. V lost 0 bases and J lost 10, with 16 bases in between. CDR3 sequence (DNA): TGCAGTGCTAGAGAGCAACGGTTGGGGATCTCACCCCTCCACTTT. Translation: CSAREQRLGISPLHF.

The rearrangement uses TRBV2 and TRBJ1-5; weak D call: TRBD1 (5 bases). Trimming removed 9 bases from V and 3 bases from J, with 15 bases in between. Germline V CDR1 and CDR2: SNHLY, FYNNEI. The CDR3 totals 14 residues. The CDR3: CARSGGDSNQPQHF. As DNA, the CDR3 is TGTGCCAGATCGGGGGGAGATTCCAATCAGCCCCAGCATTTT.

This clonotype has just one count. A single base separates this from a much larger clone, so it may be a read error. The chain couples TRBV15 to TRBJ2-3; 7 bases agree with TRBD2. CDR1 is LNHNV, CDR2 YYDKDF, per germline (reference sequence). With V trimmed by 1 base and J by 6 bases, 10 bases remained unmatched. The CDR3 is made up of 16 amino acids. The chain's CDR3 is CATSRASGTTSDTQYF. CDR3 coding DNA: TGTGCCACCAGCAGAGCGAGTGGGACTACCTCGGATACGCAGTATTTT.

The V and J genes are TRBV29-1 and TRBJ2-7, with 7 bases matching TRBD2. Germline V CDR1 and CDR2: SQVTM, ANQGSEA. The trim removed 0 bases at V and 3 bases at J, leaving 8 bases unmatched. CDR3 length: 15 residues. CDR3 nucleotide sequence: TGCAGCGTTGAAGATGACTTGGCGGGGGACTACGAGCAGTACTTC. Translation gives CSVEDDLAGDYEQYF.

Many counts were recorded for this clonotype. The chain's CDR3 is CASSHAAGLPYNEQFF. DNA for the CDR3: TGTGCCAGCAGCCACGCCGCGGGACTCCCCTACAATGAGCAGTTCTTC. This chain links TRBV12-3 or TRBV12-4 with TRBJ2-1; possible D gene TRBD2, 6 bases. This CDR3 has 16 residues. V gave up 6 bases and J gave up 2 bases, with 17 bases separating them.

This clonotype came up a few times. As DNA, the CDR3 is TGTGCCAGCAGCCGAGACAGGGAGCTTCAGTTCTTC. Protein product: CASSRDRELQFF. The chain couples TRBV7-3 to TRBJ2-1, with 7 nucleotides matching TRBD1. V gave up 5 bases and J gave up 13 bases; unmatched junction bases: 8. Looked up from germline, CDR1 is SGHTA and CDR2 is FQGTGA. CDR3 length equals 12 residues.

The chain has TRBV15 and TRBJ2-5, with D uncertain. This CDR3 has 16 residues. Trimming stripped 5 bases from V and 0 bases from J, with 16 bases between. In germline, CDR1 is LNHNV, CDR2 YYDKDF (reference sequence). CDR3 residues: CATSGVFGLHQETQYF. CDR3 in DNA: TGTGCCACCAGCGGGGTATTCGGCCTACACCAAGAGACCCAGTACTTC.

V gene TRBV15 combines with J gene TRBJ2-7, with D tentatively TRBD1 (5 bases). Looked up from germline, CDR1 is LNHNV and CDR2 is YYDKDF (reference sequence). This CDR3 spans 14 amino acids. V was clipped by 0 bases and J by 6 bases, with 12 bases between them. The CDR3 region is CATSRDPGIGEQYF. As DNA, the CDR3 is TGTGCCACCAGCAGAGATCCAGGGATCGGCGAGCAGTACTTC.

This clonotype has only a few counts. This chain connects TRBV5-4 to TRBJ2-2; D is unclear. The CDR3 sequence is 15 residues long. Germline V lookup: CDR1 SGHNT, CDR2 YYREEE (reference sequence). Deletions cut 0 bases from V and 2 bases from J, with 8 bases between. DNA of the CDR3: TGTGCCAGCAGCTTGGACGGCAGCAACACCGGGGAGCTGTTTTTT. Amino acid sequence: CASSLDGSNTGELFF.

This clonotype was recorded at least ten times. This chain uses TRBV6-5 with TRBJ2-3, with D perhaps matching TRBD1 (7 bases). The CDR3 has 15 residues. Deletions cut 4 bases from V and 2 bases from J, with 13 bases between. CDR1 is MNHEY and CDR2 is SVGAGI in the germline V gene. The CDR3 region is CASSFRGDDTDTQYF. Here the CDR3 DNA reads TGTGCCAGCAGTTTCAGGGGGGACGACACAGATACGCAGTATTTT.